One and the same sample provided the 13 T cell receptor beta chains below, sequenced in a study of monozygotic twins with inflammatory bowel disease. TCRdb processed the 5' RACE reads again and assigns one entry to each CDR3 protein, with no DNA. The specimen's table records 110,000 or so distinct CDR3 sequences. Sample: blood. Receptors were obtained from a human donor with ulcerative colitis or Crohn's disease, or a healthy co-twin of an affected twin (not recorded which).

The CDR3 region is CSARDPLAGEYNEQFF. This rearrangement joins TRBV20-1 to TRBJ2-1; TCRdb picks TRBD1, but there is no DNA to check that call. The CDR3 runs 16 residues. CDR1 DFQATT and CDR2 SNEGSKA come from the germline V gene (reference sequence).

This CDR3 is CSARPGLNVLTF. The J gene is TRBJ2-6, the V gene TRBV20-1. The CDR3 is 12 residues long. Per germline, CDR1 DFQATT and CDR2 SNEGSKA (reference sequence).

The chain couples TRBV7-9 to TRBJ2-3; TCRdb calls TRBD1, which cannot be checked without DNA. Germline loops: CDR1 SEHNR, CDR2 FQNEAQ (reference sequence). The CDR3 is 14 amino acids. The CDR3 is CASTGQGFPDTQYF.

The gene calls are TRBV27 and TRBJ2-7; TCRdb's assignment of TRBD1 cannot be checked, as there is no DNA. CDR3 size: 16 residues. Per germline, CDR1 MNHEY and CDR2 SMNVEV (reference sequence). The CDR3 spells CASSLSRRGTIYEQYF.

The chain couples TRBV5-1 to TRBJ2-3; TCRdb indicates TRBD2, and absent DNA this call remains unverified. Per the germline V gene, CDR1 is SGHRS and CDR2 is YFSETQ. This CDR3 contains 15 residues. The CDR3 spells CASSLGAGDTDTQYF.

V gene TRBV5-1 combines with J gene TRBJ2-3. CDR1 SGHRS and CDR2 YFSETQ come from the germline V gene. The CDR3 consists of 15 residues. CDR3 in amino acids: CASSADPSSTDTQYF.

The V and J genes are TRBV5-1 and TRBJ2-7; TCRdb outputs TRBD1, but without DNA this stays unchecked. CDR3 length equals 15 residues. The germline V gene encodes CDR1 SGHRS and CDR2 YFSETQ. CDR3: CASSPRGRASYEQYF.

The CDR3 reads CASTTGQGLNTEAFF. The rearrangement uses TRBV3-1 and TRBJ1-1; no DNA is available, so the TRBD1 call from TCRdb remains unchecked. The CDR3 runs to 15 residues. CDR1 LGHDT and CDR2 YNNKEL come from the germline V gene (reference sequence).

V usage is TRBV27 and J usage is TRBJ1-5. The germline gives CDR1 MNHEY, CDR2 SMNVEV (reference sequence). This CDR3 has 14 amino acids. The CDR3 spells CASSLSPINQPQHF.

V usage is TRBV7-7 and J usage is TRBJ2-1; TCRdb's D gene call, TRBD1, goes unchecked for lack of DNA. The CDR3 has 14 residues. Per the germline V gene, CDR1 is SSHAT and CDR2 is FNYEAQ (reference sequence). This CDR3 is CASSLVDGGDEQFF.

The rearrangement joins TRBV2 to TRBJ2-7; TCRdb returns TRBD2, unconfirmable since there is no DNA. The CDR3 loop spans 14 amino acids. Germline V CDR1 and CDR2: SNHLY, FYNNEI. Here the CDR3 reads CASRTTSGSYEQYF.

V usage is TRBV9 and J usage is TRBJ1-3. Germline loops: CDR1 SGDLS, CDR2 YYNGEE. This CDR3 has 16 amino acids. Here the CDR3 reads CASSIVQEGLGNTIYF.

The chain uses TRBV27 and TRBJ2-1; TCRdb's assignment of TRBD1 cannot be checked, as there is no DNA. The CDR3 is made up of 13 amino acids. Germline-derived CDR1 and CDR2 are MNHEY and SMNVEV (reference sequence). The CDR3 sequence: CASRGTGRNEQFF.